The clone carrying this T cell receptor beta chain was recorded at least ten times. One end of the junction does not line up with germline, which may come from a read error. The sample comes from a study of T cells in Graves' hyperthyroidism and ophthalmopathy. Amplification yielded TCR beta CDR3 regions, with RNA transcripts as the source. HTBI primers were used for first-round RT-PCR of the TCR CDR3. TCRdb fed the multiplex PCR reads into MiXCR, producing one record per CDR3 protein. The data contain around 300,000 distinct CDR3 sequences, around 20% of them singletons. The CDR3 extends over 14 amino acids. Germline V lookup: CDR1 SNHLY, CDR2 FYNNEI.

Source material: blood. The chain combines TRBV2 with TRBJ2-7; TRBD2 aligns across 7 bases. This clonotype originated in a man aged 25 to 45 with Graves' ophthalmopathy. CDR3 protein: CASREGGSSYEQYF. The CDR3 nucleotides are TGTGCCAGCAGAGAAGGCGGGAGCTCCTACGAGCAGTACTTC.